This is a list of T cell receptor beta chains from one sample in a study of blood T cell repertoires in COVID-19. Sequencing was performed with immunoSEQ multiplex PCR; in TCRdb, only in-frame clones are kept and a portion is missing. The repertoire holds about 260,000 clones, approximately 89% seen once, with 2% to 2.5% in the top ten. Sample: peripheral blood. These receptors were obtained from a woman in her forties or fifties with acute or convalescent COVID-19. Each CDR3 is given with its conserved first and last residue. D genes are given only for firm matches. Expanded clones get a size class; other rows say once, few or many, or leave the size out.

>.|TRBJ1-1|TRBV5-5|TRBD1
TGTGCCAGCAGCTTGAAGGGACAGGTACTTATGAACACTGAAGCTTTCTTT
CASSLKGQVLMNTEAFF
>once|TRBJ2-7|TRBV11-2|TRBD2
TGTGCCAGCAGGGAGGGGGGCCTAGCGGGAGGCAGCTCCTACGAGCAGTACTTC
CASREGGLAGGSSYEQYF
>.|TRBJ1-4|TRBV28|TRBD1
TGTGCCAGCAGTTTCCTAGACAGGGGACCTAATGAAAAACTGTTTTTT
CASSFLDRGPNEKLFF
>.|TRBJ2-1|TRBV7-2|.
TGTGCCAGCAGCTTAGACCCTCTACAGGGCGATGAGCAGTTCTTC
CASSLDPLQGDEQFF
>.|TRBJ2-7|TRBV27|.
TGTGCCAGCAGTTTTACGACCTCCGGGAATGGTGACGAGCAGTACTTC
CASSFTTSGNGDEQYF
>.|TRBJ1-2|TRBV28|TRBD1
TGTGCCAGCAGCTTCGGACAGGGGCGAGGCTACACCTTC
CASSFGQGRGYTF
>.|TRBJ2-7|TRBV20-1|TRBD1
TGCAGTGCTAGGACAGGGATGGAGCAGTACTTC
CSARTGMEQYF
>.|TRBJ2-7|TRBV5-1|.
TGCGCCAGCAGCTACCAGGGCCAATACGAGCAGTACTTC
CASSYQGQYEQYF
>.|TRBJ1-1|TRBV18|.
TGTGCCAGCTCACCTACCACGGGCGTAGGCGAGGGAATCGGCATGAACACTGAAGCTTTCTTT
CASSPTTGVGEGIGMNTEAFF
>few|TRBJ2-7|TRBV4-1|TRBD2
TGCGCCAGCAGCCGCCAGACTAGCGGGAGCGGCTACGAGCAGTACTTC
CASSRQTSGSGYEQYF
>.|TRBJ2-2|TRBV14|.
TGTGCCAGCAGCCAATGGATAGCAGAAAACACCGGGGAGCTGTTTTTT
CASSQWIAENTGELFF
>.|TRBJ2-7|TRBV27|.
TGTGCCAGCAGGCGGGACAGTACCTACGAGCAGTACTTC
CASRRDSTYEQYF
>few|TRBJ1-1|TRBV28|TRBD1
TGTGCCAGCAGTGCTACAGGGGACCTGTTCAGCGTGAACACTGAAGCTTTCTTT
CASSATGDLFSVNTEAFF
>.|TRBJ2-1|TRBV5-1|TRBD2
TGCGCCAGCAGCCCGACGGGACTAGCATACAATGAGCAGTTCTTC
CASSPTGLAYNEQFF
>.|TRBJ2-3|TRBV28|TRBD2
TGTGCCAGCACGGAAGCCCGGGGGGGATTAGATACGCAGTATTTT
CASTEARGGLDTQYF
>.|TRBJ1-5|TRBV28|TRBD1
TGTGCCAGCACCCCCGGGACAGGGATAGCCCAGCATTTT
CASTPGTGIAQHF
>.|TRBJ2-1|TRBV2|TRBD2
TGTGCCAGCAGTGAACCCTTAAGGACTAGCGGGATATTCAATGAGCAGTTCTTC
CASSEPLRTSGIFNEQFF
>.|TRBJ1-1|TRBV18|.
TGTGCCAGCTCACCATTCGAGAGCGTAGGCACTGAAGCTTTCTTT
CASSPFESVGTEAFF
>.|TRBJ1-1|TRBV6-5|TRBD1
TGTGCCAGCAGTTACGCCGGGACAGGCGCTTTCTTT
CASSYAGTGAFF
>.|TRBJ2-7|TRBV27|TRBD2
TGTGCAACGGGTTGGGGGGGAGCCGAGCAGTACTTC
CATGWGGAEQYF
>.|TRBJ2-5|TRBV28|TRBD2
TGTGCCAGCAGTCCTAGCGGGGTCCAGGAGACCCAGTACTTC
CASSPSGVQETQYF
>.|TRBJ2-7|TRBV5-1|TRBD1
TGCGCCAGCAGGGGGCCCGGGACAGCGTCATACGAGCAGTACTTC
CASRGPGTASYEQYF
>.|TRBJ2-7|TRBV27|.
TGTGCCAGCAGGGTAGCGTACGGCTCCTACGAGCAGTACTTC
CASRVAYGSYEQYF
>.|TRBJ2-1|TRBV11-2|TRBD1
TGTGCCAGCAGCTTAGGGACAGGGTCCACCGAGCAGTTCTTC
CASSLGTGSTEQFF
>.|TRBJ1-2|TRBV5-6|.
TGTGCCAGCAGCCCCTCCGGGAGGGATTATGGCTACACCTTC
CASSPSGRDYGYTF
>.|TRBJ1-2|TRBV3-1/TRBV3-2|.
TGTGCCAGCAGAGCTTCGGACGGGGTAGAGGGCTACACCTTC
CASRASDGVEGYTF
>.|TRBJ2-7|TRBV6-1|.
TGTGCCAGCAGTGGAGCTAGCTACGAGCAGTACTTC
CASSGASYEQYF
>.|TRBJ1-5|TRBV11-1|TRBD1
TGTGCCAGCAGCTTGGGACAGGGGGAGTGGCAGCCCCAGCATTTT
CASSLGQGEWQPQHF
>.|TRBJ2-1|TRBV9|.
TGTGCCAGCAGCCCTGGAGGGGGGGAGGGTTACCTCTACAATGAGCAGTTCTTC
CASSPGGGEGYLYNEQFF
>.|TRBJ1-2|TRBV7-2|.
TGTGCCAGCAGCGCGCCCGAGACAGGATCTAACTATGGCTACACCTTC
CASSAPETGSNYGYTF
>.|TRBJ1-4|TRBV7-3|.
TGTGTTCGGGGGGAGAATGAAAAACTGTTTTTT
CVRGENEKLFF
>.|TRBJ2-7|TRBV7-3|TRBD1
TGTGCCAGCAGCTGGGACAGGGAAGGCGAGCAGTACTTC
CASSWDREGEQYF
>few|TRBJ2-7|TRBV6-5|TRBD1
TGTGCCAGCAGCCCCGGGACAGGGAGGTACGAGCAGTACTTC
CASSPGTGRYEQYF
>.|TRBJ1-3|TRBV29-1|.
TGCAGCGTTGCCCTGAGCTCTGGAAACACCATATATTTT
CSVALSSGNTIYF
>.|TRBJ1-1|TRBV7-9|.
TGTGCCAGCAGCTCTGTAGACAGGAGCACTGAAGCTTTCTTT
CASSSVDRSTEAFF
>.|TRBJ2-1|TRBV5-1|TRBD2
TGCGCCAGCAGCTTCGTGACTAGCGATCTGCACAATGAGCAGTTCTTC
CASSFVTSDLHNEQFF
>.|TRBJ2-3|TRBV27|TRBD2
TGTGCCAGCAGTGGTCGACTAGCGGGAGAAGAGATAGATACGCAGTATTTT
CASSGRLAGEEIDTQYF
>once|TRBJ2-5|TRBV29-1|.
TGCAGCGTTGAAGGATCCGGGAAAGAGACCCAGTACTTC
CSVEGSGKETQYF
>.|TRBJ2-1|TRBV7-9|.
TGTGCCAGCAGCCAACAGGGACCGAGCTCCTACAATGAGCAGTTCTTC
CASSQQGPSSYNEQFF
>once|TRBJ1-2|TRBV6-5|.
TGTGCCAGCACCTCTCGCGCCACTAACTATGGCTACACCTTC
CASTSRATNYGYTF
>.|TRBJ2-1|TRBV9|TRBD2
TGTGCCAGCAGTAACCCTGTAAAGCGGGAGTTCCACAATGAGCAGTTCTTC
CASSNPVKREFHNEQFF
>.|TRBJ2-2|TRBV27|TRBD2
TGTGCCAGCAGTTTTGGACTAGCGGGAGTATGGGGGGAGCTGTTTTTT
CASSFGLAGVWGELFF
>.|TRBJ1-2|TRBV28|TRBD1
TGTGCCAGCAGTTTATGGGGGGACAGGCTCTACTATGGCTACACCTTC
CASSLWGDRLYYGYTF
>few|TRBJ2-7|TRBV28|TRBD1
TGTGCCAGCACCTTGGGACAGGGGGATAACGAGCAGTACTTC
CASTLGQGDNEQYF
>.|TRBJ2-3|TRBV11-2|TRBD1
TGTGCCAGCAGCTTTATAGGGGGCGCGGGCACAGATACGCAGTATTTT
CASSFIGGAGTDTQYF
>.|TRBJ2-1|TRBV6-5|.
TGTGCCAGCAGTATTCAGACAGACTACAATGAGCAGTTCTTC
CASSIQTDYNEQFF
>once|TRBJ2-2|TRBV7-7|.
TGTGCTAGCAGCTCACTGGGGACAGGGAGAGCGGGAGGCACCGGGGAGCTGTTTTTT
CASSSLGTGRAGGTGELFF